One sample yielded the 23 T cell receptor beta chains listed below, sequenced in a study of CD8 T cells in ankylosing spondylitis. TCRdb processed the 5' RACE reads anew with MiXCR; each CDR3 protein has one entry. The data hold some 130,000 distinct CDR3 sequences, with approximately 13% observed a single time. Sample: blood, either unsorted or a sorted T cell fraction (not recorded which). These receptors were taken from a female donor with ankylosing spondylitis or in good health (not recorded which).

As concerns this clonotype: A much larger clone sits a single nucleotide away, making a read error possible. The gene calls are TRBV12-3 or TRBV12-4 and TRBJ2-7; 9 bases align to TRBD2. CDR3 length: 13 amino acids. The junction had 9 bases not matched to a gene; V was cut back by 10 bases and J by 5 bases. The CDR3 DNA follows: TGTGCCACCAGCCAGCGGGAGGACCACGAGCAGTACTTC. It encodes CATSQREDHEQYF.

Comments on this clonotype: A much larger clone is a single base away; this may be a read error. This chain joins TRBV28 and TRBJ2-5; 12 nucleotides align to TRBD2. CDR3 size: 17 residues. The germline V gene encodes CDR1 MDHEN and CDR2 SYDVKM. In DNA, the CDR3 is TGTGCCAGCAGTTTATCCAAACTAGCGGGGGGACAAGGGACCCAGTACTTC. Amino acid sequence: CASSLSKLAGGQGTQYF.

There are many counts of this clonotype. The V gene is TRBV20-1, the J gene TRBJ1-6, with D maybe TRBD1 (5 bases). The V gene lost 1 base and the J gene lost 5 bases, with 15 bases spanning the gap. This CDR3 is 16 amino acids long. CDR1 and CDR2 from the germline V gene are DFQATT and SNEGSKA (reference sequence). The CDR3 region is CSARASSGTDNSPLHF. As DNA, the CDR3 is TGCAGTGCTAGAGCGAGTTCCGGGACGGATAATTCACCCCTCCACTTT.

In its sample, this clonotype was seen a few times. This chain connects TRBV19 to TRBJ1-5, with D uncertain. The CDR3 spans 15 residues. CDR1 LNHDA and CDR2 SQIVND come from the germline V gene (reference sequence). Trimming took off 3 bases at V and 7 bases at J, with 16 bases between the two ends. The CDR3 loop is CASSISLGIGQPQHF. CDR3 bases: TGTGCCAGTAGTATCTCTCTAGGGATTGGACAGCCCCAGCATTTT.

This clonotype was seen ten or more times. CDR3 in DNA: TGCAGCGGACGGACAGGGTTTAAAGACGAGCAGTACTTC. Translated, it gives CSGRTGFKDEQYF. J is TRBJ2-7 and V is TRBV29-1; TRBD1 agrees at 8 bases. Trimming cost V 7 bases and J 5 bases; bases outside gene matches: 10. The CDR3 is 13 amino acids. Germline V gene data show CDR1 as SQVTM and CDR2 as ANQGSEA.

The chain is built from TRBV3-1 and TRBJ2-3; D assignment may be TRBD1 or TRBD2 (5 bases each). This CDR3 has 15 amino acids. Germline V gives CDR1 LGHDT, CDR2 YNNKEL (reference sequence). V lost 1 base to trimming and J lost 6 bases, with 14 bases between them. The CDR3 loop is CASSQGGYRGDTQYF. Written as DNA, the CDR3 is TGTGCCAGCAGCCAAGGGGGGTACCGGGGTGATACGCAGTATTTT.

This clonotype came up a few times. V and J are TRBV19 and TRBJ1-2; TRBD1 matches 8 bases. Germline CDR1 is LNHDA and CDR2 is SQIVND (reference sequence). The CDR3 is 14 amino acids. The ends lost 6 bases at V and 4 bases at J; junction bases unmatched: 7. DNA of the CDR3: TGTGCCAGTAGCGACAGGGGAGGACTCTATGGCTACACCTTC. Encoded protein: CASSDRGGLYGYTF.

This clonotype was observed many times. J is TRBJ2-3 and V is TRBV10-3; 12 bases line up with TRBD2. Trimming at V came to 3 bases and at J to 6 bases, leaving 16 bases not matched to a gene. Germline-derived CDR1 and CDR2 are ENHRY and SYGVKD. The CDR3 consists of 19 residues. The CDR3 region is CAISETPGTRLAGEDTQYF. CDR3 DNA sequence: TGTGCCATCAGTGAAACCCCCGGTACGAGACTAGCGGGAGAGGATACGCAGTATTTT.

This clonotype turned up a few times. J is TRBJ2-5 and V is TRBV3-1; perhaps TRBD2 as D (6 bases). The CDR3 is made up of 14 amino acids. Germline assignment: CDR1 LGHDT and CDR2 YNNKEL (reference sequence). Trimming left V 0 bases short and J 5 bases short, with 10 bases between. CDR3 sequence (DNA): TGTGCCAGCAGCCAAGATGGGGGGTCGGAGACCCAGTACTTC. It is translated as CASSQDGGSETQYF.

This clonotype was detected a few times. CDR3: CASSFSSRDTDTQYF. In DNA, the CDR3 is TGCGCCAGCAGCTTTTCTTCCAGGGACACAGATACGCAGTATTTT. The V gene is TRBV5-1, the J gene TRBJ2-3, with D possibly matching TRBD1 (5 bases). Per the germline V gene, CDR1 is SGHRS and CDR2 is YFSETQ. Trimming stripped 2 bases from V and 2 bases from J, with 12 bases between. This CDR3 has 15 amino acids. Combining the CDR3 with reference TRBV5-1 and TRBJ2-3 gives the whole variable domain KAGVTQTPRYLIKTRGQQVTLSCSPISGHRSVSWYQQTPGQGLQFLFEYFSETQRNKGNFPGRFSGRQFSNSRSEMNVSTLELGDSALYLCASSFSSRDTDTQYFGPGTRLTVL.

This clonotype was detected a few times. This chain uses TRBV6-1 with TRBJ1-4; D is perhaps TRBD1 (5 bases). CDR1 is MNHNS, CDR2 SASEGT, per germline. The CDR3 runs to 15 residues. Trimming took off 5 bases at V and 2 bases at J, with 12 bases between the two ends. The CDR3 coding sequence is TGTGCCAGCAGTCGACGGGACGCCACTAATGAAAAACTGTTTTTT. Translation gives CASSRRDATNEKLFF.

This clonotype was counted ten times or more. The chain employs TRBV5-1 and TRBJ2-2; D is unresolved. V shed 2 bases and J shed 6 bases, with 8 bases lying between them. CDR1 is SGHRS and CDR2 is YFSETQ in the germline V gene. The CDR3 contains 13 residues. CDR3 nucleotide sequence: TGCGCCAGCAGCTTTGTGGGCGCCGGGGAGCTGTTTTTT. It encodes CASSFVGAGELFF. Supplemented by reference TRBV5-1 and TRBJ2-2, the full variable domain reads KAGVTQTPRYLIKTRGQQVTLSCSPISGHRSVSWYQQTPGQGLQFLFEYFSETQRNKGNFPGRFSGRQFSNSRSEMNVSTLELGDSALYLCASSFVGAGELFFGEGSRLTVL.

This clonotype was found many times. The J gene is TRBJ2-3, the V gene TRBV28; D is ambiguous. The CDR3 sequence is 10 residues long. Trimming pared 6 bases from V and 5 bases from J, leaving 3 bases between. In germline, CDR1 is MDHEN, CDR2 SYDVKM. The CDR3 nucleotides read TGTGCCAGCAGAGGAGATACGCAGTATTTT. Encoded protein: CASRGDTQYF.

This clonotype was counted a few times. The chain links TRBV25-1 to TRBJ1-2; a weak D match, TRBD1 (5 bases). Germline V gives CDR1 MGHDK, CDR2 SYGVNS. The CDR3 covers 13 residues. V lost 6 bases, J lost 8 bases, and 16 bases lay in between. The CDR3 sequence is CASSFVEGYGYTF. In nucleotides, the CDR3 is TGTGCCAGCAGCTTCGTAGAGGGGTACGGCTACACCTTC.

The chain couples TRBV3-1 to TRBJ1-1, with D maybe TRBD1 (5 bases). This CDR3 contains 13 residues. Germline values: CDR1 LGHDT, CDR2 YNNKEL (reference sequence). V dropped 5 bases and J dropped 4 bases, with 11 bases sitting between them. The CDR3 here is CASSVQGCTEAFF. The DNA of the CDR3 is TGTGCCAGCAGCGTCCAGGGTTGCACTGAAGCTTTCTTT. Using reference TRBV3-1 and TRBJ1-1 for the parts outside the CDR3, the full variable domain is DTAVSQTPKYLVTQMGNDKSIKCEQNLGHDTMYWYKQDSKKFLKIMFSYNNKELIINETVPNRFSPKSPDKAHLNLHINSLELGDSAVYFCASSVQGCTEAFFGQGTRLTVV.

V and J are TRBV30 and TRBJ1-1; D gene uncertain. The ends were cut back, 1 base at V and 6 bases at J, with 12 bases in the middle. The CDR3 sequence is 13 residues long. Germline V lookup: CDR1 GTSNPN, CDR2 SVGIG (reference sequence). The CDR3 is CAWSELGLAEAFF. CDR3 DNA sequence: TGTGCCTGGAGTGAGTTGGGGTTGGCTGAAGCTTTCTTT.

This clonotype has more than one count but fewer than ten. The chain has TRBV7-2 and TRBJ2-1; 9 bases match TRBD2. J was trimmed by 6 bases and V by 1 base; bases with no gene match: 4. In germline, CDR1 is SGHTA, CDR2 FQGNSA. There are 15 residues in the CDR3. DNA of the CDR3: TGTGCCAGCAGCTTAGAGGCTAGCGGGGTCAATGAGCAGTTCTTC. Encoded protein: CASSLEASGVNEQFF.

Turning to this clonotype: Being one base from a much bigger clone, this may be a read error. V gene TRBV5-1 combines with J gene TRBJ1-1; D is unclear. In germline, CDR1 is SGHRS, CDR2 YFSETQ. CDR3 length: 15 residues. Trimming removed 2 bases at V and 1 base at J, with 12 bases between. The CDR3 here is CASSFGSTANTEAFF. The CDR3 region has the DNA TGCGCCAGCAGCTTCGGGTCCACCGCGAACACTGAAGCTTTCTTT.

The CDR3 DNA is TGTGCCAGCAGCCCCGGGGGGGTAGCGGGAACCACCGGGGAGCTGTTTTTT. Translating it yields CASSPGGVAGTTGELFF. This sequence joins TRBV13 and TRBJ2-2; 8 bases map to TRBD2. Losses at the gene ends were 5 bases for V and 4 bases for J; bases not matched to a gene: 12. From germline, CDR1 is PRHDT and CDR2 FYEKMQ (reference sequence). The CDR3 has 17 residues.

The CDR3 DNA sequence: TGTGCCAGCAGCTTAGCATCCGTCCTTTCCAATGAGCAGTTCTTC. The encoded protein is CASSLASVLSNEQFF. The chain employs TRBV11-1 and TRBJ2-1; D gene uncertain. CDR1 and CDR2 from the germline V gene are SGHAT and FQDESV (reference sequence). This CDR3 contains 15 residues. V lost 0 bases, J lost 6 bases, and 12 bases lay in between.

The rearrangement joins TRBV3-1 to TRBJ2-1, with D uncertain. V lost 4 bases, J lost 1 base, and 14 bases lay in between. From germline, CDR1 is LGHDT and CDR2 YNNKEL (reference sequence). This CDR3 is built from 16 residues. DNA of the CDR3: TGTGCCAGCAGCCTCACATTAGTTCGGTCCTACAATGAGCAGTTCTTC. Its protein product is CASSLTLVRSYNEQFF.

This clonotype was observed many times. The chain carries TRBV2 and TRBJ2-5; the match to TRBD2 covers 8 bases. Per germline, CDR1 SNHLY and CDR2 FYNNEI. This CDR3 has 16 amino acids. Trimming cost V 2 bases and J 7 bases; bases outside gene matches: 12. The CDR3 sequence is CASSEYVSGASGTQYF. The DNA for the CDR3 is TGTGCCAGCAGTGAATATGTTAGCGGGGCCTCCGGGACCCAGTACTTC.

This clonotype was seen at least ten times. The V gene is TRBV12-3 or TRBV12-4, the J gene TRBJ1-4, with D hard to call. Trimming cost V 2 bases and J 5 bases, with 6 bases left between them. This CDR3 has 13 amino acids. The CDR3 loop is CASSLSANEKLFF. DNA for the CDR3: TGTGCCAGCAGTTTAAGCGCAAATGAAAAACTGTTTTTT.